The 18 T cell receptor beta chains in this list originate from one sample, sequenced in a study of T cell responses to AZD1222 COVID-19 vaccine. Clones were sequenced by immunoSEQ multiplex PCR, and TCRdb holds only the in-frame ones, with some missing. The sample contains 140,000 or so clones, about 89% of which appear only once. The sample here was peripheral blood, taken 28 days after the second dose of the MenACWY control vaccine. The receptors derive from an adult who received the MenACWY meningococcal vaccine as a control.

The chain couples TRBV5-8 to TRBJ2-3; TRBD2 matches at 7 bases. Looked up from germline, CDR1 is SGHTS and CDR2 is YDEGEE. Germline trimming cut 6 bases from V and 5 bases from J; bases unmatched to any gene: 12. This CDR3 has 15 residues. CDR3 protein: CASIPLALLRDTQYF. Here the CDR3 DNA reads TGTGCCAGCATCCCACTAGCGTTATTGAGAGATACGCAGTATTTT.

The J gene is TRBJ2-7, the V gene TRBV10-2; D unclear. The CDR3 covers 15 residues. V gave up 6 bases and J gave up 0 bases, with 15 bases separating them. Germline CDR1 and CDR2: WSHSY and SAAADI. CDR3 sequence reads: CASRLEDGSSYEQYF. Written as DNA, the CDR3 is TGCGCCAGCAGGCTCGAGGACGGCAGCTCCTACGAGCAGTACTTC.

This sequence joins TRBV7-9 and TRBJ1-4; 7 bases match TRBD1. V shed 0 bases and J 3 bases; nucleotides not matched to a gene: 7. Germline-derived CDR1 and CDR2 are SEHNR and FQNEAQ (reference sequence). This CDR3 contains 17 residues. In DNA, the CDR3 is TGTGCCAGCAGCTTAGCGATGAAGGGGGCGGCTAATGAAAAACTGTTTTTT. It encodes CASSLAMKGAANEKLFF. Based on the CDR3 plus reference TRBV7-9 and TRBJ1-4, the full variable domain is DTGVSQNPRHKITKRGQNVTFRCDPISEHNRLYWYRQTLGQGPEFLTYFQNEAQLEKSRLLSDRFSAERPKGSFSTLEIQRTEQGDSAMYLCASSLAMKGAANEKLFFGSGTQLSVL.

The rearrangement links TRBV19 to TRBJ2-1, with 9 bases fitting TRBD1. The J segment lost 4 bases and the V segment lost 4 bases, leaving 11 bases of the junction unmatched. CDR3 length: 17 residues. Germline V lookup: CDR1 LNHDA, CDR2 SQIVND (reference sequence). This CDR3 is CASSKLPPGQGYNEQFF. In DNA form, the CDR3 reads TGTGCCAGTAGTAAATTACCGCCGGGACAGGGTTACAATGAGCAGTTCTTC.

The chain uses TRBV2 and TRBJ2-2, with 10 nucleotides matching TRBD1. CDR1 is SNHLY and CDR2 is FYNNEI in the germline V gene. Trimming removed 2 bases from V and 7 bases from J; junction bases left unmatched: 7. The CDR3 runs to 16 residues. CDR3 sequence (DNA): TGTGCCAGCAGTGAAACGGGACAGGGGTTTATCGGGGAGCTGTTTTTT. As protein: CASSETGQGFIGELFF.

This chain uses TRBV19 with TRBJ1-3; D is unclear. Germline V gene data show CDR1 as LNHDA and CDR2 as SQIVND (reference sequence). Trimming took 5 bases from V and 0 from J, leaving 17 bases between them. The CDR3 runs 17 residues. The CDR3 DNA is TGTGCCAGTAGTTCCTACAACCGTCGCATCTCTGGAAACACCATATATTTT. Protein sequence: CASSSYNRRISGNTIYF.

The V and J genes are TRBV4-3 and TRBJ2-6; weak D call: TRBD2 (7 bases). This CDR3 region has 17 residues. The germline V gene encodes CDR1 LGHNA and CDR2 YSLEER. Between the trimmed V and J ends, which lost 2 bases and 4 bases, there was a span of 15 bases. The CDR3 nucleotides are TGCGCCAGCAGCCAATCCCCGGGGGGCGCCGGGGCCAACGTCCTGACTTTC. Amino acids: CASSQSPGGAGANVLTF.

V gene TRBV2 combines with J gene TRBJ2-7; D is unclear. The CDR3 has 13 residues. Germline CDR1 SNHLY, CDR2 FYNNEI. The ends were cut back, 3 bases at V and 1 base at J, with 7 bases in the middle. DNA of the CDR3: TGTGCCAGCAGTGACGGGCTGTCCTACGAGCAGTACTTC. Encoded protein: CASSDGLSYEQYF.

The CDR3 is CASRSSGTHGYTF. The CDR3 DNA sequence: TGTGCCAGCAGGTCTAGCGGGACGCATGGCTACACCTTC. This rearrangement joins TRBV28 to TRBJ1-2; maybe TRBD1 (5 bases). Between the trimmed V and J ends, which lost 6 bases and 6 bases, there was a span of 14 bases. CDR1 is MDHEN and CDR2 is SYDVKM in the germline V gene. CDR3 length: 13 residues.

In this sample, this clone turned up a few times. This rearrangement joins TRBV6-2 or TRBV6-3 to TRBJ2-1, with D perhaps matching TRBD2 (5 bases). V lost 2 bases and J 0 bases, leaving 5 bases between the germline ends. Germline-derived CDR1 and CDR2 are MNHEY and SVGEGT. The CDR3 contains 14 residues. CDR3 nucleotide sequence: TGTGCCAGCAGTTACCGGGACTCCTACAATGAGCAGTTCTTC. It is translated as CASSYRDSYNEQFF.

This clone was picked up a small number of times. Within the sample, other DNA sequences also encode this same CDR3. The CDR3 loop is CASRDRGNQPQHF. The CDR3 coding sequence is TGTGCCAGCAGGGACAGGGGCAATCAGCCCCAGCATTTT. The chain uses TRBV6-5 and TRBJ1-5; 8 bases line up with TRBD1. The CDR3 totals 13 residues. The germline gives CDR1 MNHEY, CDR2 SVGAGI. The junction had 0 bases not matched to a gene; V was cut back by 6 bases and J by 2 bases.

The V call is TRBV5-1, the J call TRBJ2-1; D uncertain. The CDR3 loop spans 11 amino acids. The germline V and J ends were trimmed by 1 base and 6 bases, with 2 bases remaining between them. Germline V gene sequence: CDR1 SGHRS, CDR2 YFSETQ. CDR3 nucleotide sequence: TGCGCCAGCAGCTTGAGCAATGAGCAGTTCTTC. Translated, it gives CASSLSNEQFF.

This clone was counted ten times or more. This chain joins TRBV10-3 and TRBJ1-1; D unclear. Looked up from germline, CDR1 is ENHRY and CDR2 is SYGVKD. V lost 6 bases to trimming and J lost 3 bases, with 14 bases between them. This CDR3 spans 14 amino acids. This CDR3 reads CAIRKLGIYTEAFF. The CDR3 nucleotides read TGTGCCATCAGAAAATTGGGGATCTACACTGAAGCTTTCTTT.

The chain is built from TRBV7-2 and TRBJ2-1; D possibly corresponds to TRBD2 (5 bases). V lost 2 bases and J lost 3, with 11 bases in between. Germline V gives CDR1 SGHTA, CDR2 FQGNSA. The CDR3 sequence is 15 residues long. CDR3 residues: CASSLLGADYNEQFF. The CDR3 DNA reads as TGTGCCAGCAGCTTACTGGGAGCTGACTACAATGAGCAGTTCTTC.

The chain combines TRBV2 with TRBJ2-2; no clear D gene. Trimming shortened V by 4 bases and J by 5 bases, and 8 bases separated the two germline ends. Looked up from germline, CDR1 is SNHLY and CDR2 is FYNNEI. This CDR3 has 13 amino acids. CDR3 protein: CASSGVATGELFF. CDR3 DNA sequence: TGTGCCAGCAGTGGGGTCGCGACCGGGGAGCTGTTTTTT.

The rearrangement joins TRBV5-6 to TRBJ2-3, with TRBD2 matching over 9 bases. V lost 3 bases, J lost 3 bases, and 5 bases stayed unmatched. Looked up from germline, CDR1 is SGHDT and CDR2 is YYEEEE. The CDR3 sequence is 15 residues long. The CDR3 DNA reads TGTGCCAGCAGCTGGATAGCGGGAGAGACAGATACGCAGTATTTT. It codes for CASSWIAGETDTQYF.

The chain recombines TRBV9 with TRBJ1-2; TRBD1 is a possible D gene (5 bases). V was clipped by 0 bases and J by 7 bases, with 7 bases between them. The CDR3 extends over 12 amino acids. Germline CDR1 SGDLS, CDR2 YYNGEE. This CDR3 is CASSVVGGGYTF. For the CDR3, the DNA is TGTGCCAGCAGCGTAGTTGGGGGTGGCTACACCTTC.

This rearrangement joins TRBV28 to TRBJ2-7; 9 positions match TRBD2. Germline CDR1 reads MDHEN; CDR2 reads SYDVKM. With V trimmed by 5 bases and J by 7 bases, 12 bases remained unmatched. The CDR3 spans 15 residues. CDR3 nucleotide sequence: TGTGCCAGCAGTATCCACCTAGCGGGGCTACGAGAGCAGTACTTC. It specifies CASSIHLAGLREQYF.